This TCR beta chain was profiled in a study of radiotherapy plus CTLA-4 blockade in lung cancer. The method was immunoSEQ multiplex PCR; TCRdb's version includes in-frame clones alone and lacks a portion of them. The profile covers around 37,000 clones, with about 69% appearing a single time and 12% to 15% taken by the ten largest. Per the germline V gene, CDR1 is MNHEY and CDR2 is SVGAGI. This CDR3 spans 15 amino acids. V was pared by 5 bases and J by 7 bases, with 20 bases between. Study-level points and caveats: The study found tumor-derived TCR clones expanded in blood after radiotherapy plus ipilimumab.

Concerning this clone: Its antigen is unidentified.

Sample: peripheral blood, taken from a patient treated with radiotherapy plus ipilimumab. V gene TRBV6-5 combines with J gene TRBJ2-5, with D perhaps TRBD2 (7 bases). The TCR comes from a human donor with non-small cell lung cancer that progressed on radiotherapy plus ipilimumab. This chain's CDR3 is CASSPGRGAEGTQYF. The CDR3 bases are TGTGCCAGCAGTCCGGGACGGGGGGCCGAAGGGACCCAGTACTTC.